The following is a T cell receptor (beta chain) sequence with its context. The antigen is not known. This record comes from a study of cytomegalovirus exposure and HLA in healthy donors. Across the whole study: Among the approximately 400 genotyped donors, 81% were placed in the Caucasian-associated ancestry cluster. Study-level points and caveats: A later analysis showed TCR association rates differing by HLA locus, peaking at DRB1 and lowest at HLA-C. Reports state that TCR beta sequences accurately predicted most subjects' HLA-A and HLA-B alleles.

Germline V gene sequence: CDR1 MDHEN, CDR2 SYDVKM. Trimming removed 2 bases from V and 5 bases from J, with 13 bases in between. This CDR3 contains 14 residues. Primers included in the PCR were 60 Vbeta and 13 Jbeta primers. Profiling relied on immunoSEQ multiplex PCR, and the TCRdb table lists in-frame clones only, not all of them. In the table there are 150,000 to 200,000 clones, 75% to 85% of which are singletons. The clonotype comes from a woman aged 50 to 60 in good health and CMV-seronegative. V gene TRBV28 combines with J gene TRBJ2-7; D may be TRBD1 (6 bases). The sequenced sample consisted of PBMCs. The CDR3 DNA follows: TGTGCCAGCAGTTTACCCAGGGGTAGGCACGAGCAGTACTTC. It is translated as CASSLPRGRHEQYF.